This is a list of T cell receptor beta chains from one sample in a study of radiation and T cells in renal cell carcinoma. Generated by immunoSEQ multiplex PCR, the TCRdb table keeps only in-frame clones and is missing some. The top ten hold 7.5% to 8.5% of the sample, which has some 95,000 clones, 86% seen once. Here the sequenced sample was blood, taken from a patient whose treatment included radiotherapy and nephrectomy. These receptors came from a man aged 45-65 years with renal cell carcinoma. Both conserved end residues are part of each CDR3. Each record gives: D gene, clone size, V gene, J gene, CDR3 length, CDR3 DNA, CDR3 protein. The D gene is left open where the match is weak. The size entry is marked missing in some rows and otherwise reads once, few, many or a size class.

>-|once|TRBV30|TRBJ2-1|14
TGTGCCTGGAGGGAATGGGGGGGCCTCGATGAGCAGTTCTTC
CAWREWGGLDEQFF
>-|-|TRBV28|TRBJ1-2|13
TGTGCCAGCAGATGGGGGGCAACGGATGGCTACACCTTC
CASRWGATDGYTF
>TRBD2|-|TRBV7-2|TRBJ2-7|15
TGTGCCAGCAGCTTATCCCGGGGGGGCCCTTACGAGCAGTACTTC
CASSLSRGGPYEQYF
>TRBD2|-|TRBV7-9|TRBJ2-3|18
TGTGCCAGCAGCTTCCCCGCCGGGACTAGCGGGAGCACAGATACGCAGTATTTT
CASSFPAGTSGSTDTQYF
>-|-|TRBV7-9|TRBJ1-3|18
TGTGCCAGCAGCTCACCACAGGCTGCATCTCTGAGGGGAAACACCATATATTTT
CASSSPQAASLRGNTIYF
>-|-|TRBV20-1|TRBJ1-5|11
TGCGCCGAAGGTGGCAATCAGCCCCAGCATTTT
CAEGGNQPQHF
>-|-|TRBV5-1|TRBJ1-1|20
TGCGCCAGCAGCTTATTAGGCCCTGGGGGTCGGGCCAGCTTGAACACTGAAGCTTTCTTT
CASSLLGPGGRASLNTEAFF
>TRBD1|-|TRBV28|TRBJ2-1|16
TGTGCCAGCACCAAAGCCGGGACAGGGGTGGAAAATGAGCAGTTCTTC
CASTKAGTGVENEQFF
>-|-|TRBV25-1|TRBJ2-3|15
TGTGCCAGCAGCCAAATAGGGGGGCAGGAAGATACGCAGTATTTT
CASSQIGGQEDTQYF
>-|few|TRBV5-4|TRBJ2-1|15
TGTGCCAGCAGCTTACCCTGGGGTCCGGTGGGTGAGCAGTTCTTC
CASSLPWGPVGEQFF
>-|-|TRBV7-2|TRBJ2-7|14
TGTGCCAGCAGTCTATGGGGGGTGGGAAGCGAGCAGTACTTC
CASSLWGVGSEQYF
>-|-|TRBV7-9|TRBJ1-2|16
TGTGCCAGCAGCAACTTCCGGGACTTCTCTCTCTATGGCTACACCTTC
CASSNFRDFSLYGYTF
>-|-|TRBV18|TRBJ2-6|15
TGTGCCAGCTCACCACAGGCAACCGGGGCCAACGTCCTGACTTTC
CASSPQATGANVLTF
>TRBD1|-|TRBV7-9|TRBJ1-2|15
TGTGCCAGCAGCTTCTCCCCGGGACAGGGAGACCGCTACACCTTC
CASSFSPGQGDRYTF
>TRBD1|-|TRBV19|TRBJ1-2|20
TGTGCCAGTAGTATTGAATATTGGGGGGACAGGGTAAAAACTAACTATGGCTACACCTTC
CASSIEYWGDRVKTNYGYTF
>-|once|TRBV6-6|TRBJ1-1|12
TGTGCCAGCATCAAAGGGGACACTGAAGCTTTCTTT
CASIKGDTEAFF
>-|-|TRBV7-9|TRBJ2-7|18
TGTGCCAGCAGTGGATTACACCCCGCGGACTCTACCGCCTACGAGCAGTACTTC
CASSGLHPADSTAYEQYF
>-|-|TRBV27|TRBJ1-2|13
TGTGCCAGCAGTTTGCCGGGTGCGGGGGGCTACACCTTC
CASSLPGAGGYTF
>-|few|TRBV6-1|TRBJ1-6|13
TGTGCCAGCAGAGCTCACAGGGTTTCACCCCTCCACTTT
CASRAHRVSPLHF
>TRBD1|-|TRBV19|TRBJ2-7|12
TGTGCCGGCCGGGACAGCACTGGTGAGCAGTACTTC
CAGRDSTGEQYF
>-|-|TRBV2|TRBJ2-1|13
TGTGCCAGCAGTTTCAGTGGCGATGGTGAGCAGTTCTTC
CASSFSGDGEQFF
>TRBD2|-|TRBV5-4|TRBJ2-1|13
TGTGCCCTGACTAGCGGGAGGGCCAATGAGCAGTTCTTC
CALTSGRANEQFF
>-|-|TRBV5-1|TRBJ1-4|16
TGCGCCAGCAGCCCGCAGCCGGGACGGACTAATGAAAAACTGTTTTTT
CASSPQPGRTNEKLFF
>-|-|TRBV7-3|TRBJ2-7|13
TGTGCCAGCAGCCCAAGGGCCGACTACGAGCAGTACTTC
CASSPRADYEQYF
>-|-|TRBV6-6|TRBJ2-1|15
TGTGCCAGCAGCCGCCGGGCGCCCCCGTACAATGAGCAGTTCTTC
CASSRRAPPYNEQFF
>-|-|TRBV5-1|TRBJ2-5|15
TGCGCCAGCAGCCTTGGGGGCGGTTCCCCCGGGGCCCAGTACTTC
CASSLGGGSPGAQYF
>TRBD1|-|TRBV19|TRBJ1-1|15
TGTGCCAGTAGTACCCCGACAGGGGCCCTCACTGAAGCTTTCTTT
CASSTPTGALTEAFF
>-|-|TRBV2|TRBJ1-4|12
TGTGCCAGCATCCGGGGTTCAGAAAAACTGTTTTTT
CASIRGSEKLFF
>TRBD1|-|TRBV30|TRBJ1-5|15
TGTGCCTGGAGTGTCAGGGGGTCGGTCAGTCAGCCCCAGCATTTT
CAWSVRGSVSQPQHF
>-|-|TRBV5-6|TRBJ1-1|12
TGTGCCAGCAGCTTGGGCGGGATCGGAGCTTTCTTT
CASSLGGIGAFF
>-|-|TRBV6-6|TRBJ2-3|12
TGTGCCAGCAGAGGTCAGGCAGATACGCAGTATTTT
CASRGQADTQYF
>-|-|TRBV19|TRBJ1-1|14
TGTGCCAGTAGTGGTGGGCCGGGGAACGCTGAAGCTTTCTTT
CASSGGPGNAEAFF
>-|-|TRBV5-1|TRBJ2-1|15
TGCGCCAGCAGCTTACGCAGGAGCTCCTACAATGAGCAGTTCTTC
CASSLRRSSYNEQFF
>-|-|TRBV27|TRBJ2-6|17
TGTGCCAGCAGTCCCAGGGACTCTGGCTCTGGGGCCAACGTCCTGACTTTC
CASSPRDSGSGANVLTF
>-|few|TRBV27|TRBJ1-2|15
TGTGCCAGCAGCAGTAGACAGCCGGGGAACTATGGCTACACCTTC
CASSSRQPGNYGYTF
>TRBD1|-|TRBV28|TRBJ2-5|16
TGTGCCAGCAGTCAACCGGGACAGGGCATCGGGGGGACCCAGTACTTC
CASSQPGQGIGGTQYF
>-|once|TRBV6-5|TRBJ2-3|11
TGTGCCAGCAGCCGAGCGGATACGCAGTATTTT
CASSRADTQYF
>-|-|TRBV7-9|TRBJ1-4|13
TGTGCCAGCACCGAACAGCGAAATGAAAAACTGTTTTTT
CASTEQRNEKLFF
>TRBD1|-|TRBV19|TRBJ1-4|16
TGTGCCAGTAGTGGATACAGGGGGCGTATTAATGAAAAACTGTTTTTT
CASSGYRGRINEKLFF
>-|-|TRBV25-1|TRBJ2-1|15
TGTGCCAGCAGTGAATATTCGGCTAGGTACAATGAGCAGTTCTTC
CASSEYSARYNEQFF
>TRBD2|few|TRBV6-1|TRBJ2-3|15
TGTGCCAGCAGCCGACTAGCGGTCGGTTCAGATACGCAGTATTTT
CASSRLAVGSDTQYF
>TRBD1|-|TRBV18|TRBJ1-3|16
TGTGCCAGCTCTCCTCGGACAGGTCCCTCTGGAAACACCATATATTTT
CASSPRTGPSGNTIYF
>-|-|TRBV6-1|TRBJ1-6|12
TGTGCCACAAGAGGGCCCGGTTCACCCCTCCACTTT
CATRGPGSPLHF
>-|few|TRBV5-4|TRBJ2-5|13
TGTGCCAGCAGCTTGGGGCAGGGTCAGACCCAGTACTTC
CASSLGQGQTQYF